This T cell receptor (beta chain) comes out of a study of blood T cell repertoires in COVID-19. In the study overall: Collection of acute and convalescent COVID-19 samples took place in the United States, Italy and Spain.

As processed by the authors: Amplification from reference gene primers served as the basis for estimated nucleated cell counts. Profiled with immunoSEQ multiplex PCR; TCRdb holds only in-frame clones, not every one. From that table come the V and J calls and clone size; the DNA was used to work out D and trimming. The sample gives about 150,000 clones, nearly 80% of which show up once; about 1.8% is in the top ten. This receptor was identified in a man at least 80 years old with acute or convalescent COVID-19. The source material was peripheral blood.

The CDR3 spells CASSPRGGESGANVLTF. The CDR3, as DNA: TGTGCCAGCAGCCCCCGGGGGGGCGAATCTGGGGCCAACGTCCTGACTTTC. The rearrangement uses TRBV9 and TRBJ2-6, with 8 bases aligning to TRBD2. The junction had 7 bases not matched to a gene; V was cut back by 4 bases and J by 1 base. The CDR3 length is 17 residues. CDR1 is SGDLS, CDR2 YYNGEE, per germline.